This T cell receptor (beta chain) was sequenced in a study of beta chain features in type 1 diabetes. Study-wide results and limits: Insertions were fewer and deletions more numerous at VDJ junctions in type 1 diabetes patients. The naive, central memory and Treg TCRB repertoires showed an apparent similarity that was greater among patients than among healthy donors.

Sequenced material consisted of expressed TCRB transcripts (all of the isolated RNA was reverse transcribed). TCRdb keeps only in-frame clones here, not all; method: immunoSEQ multiplex PCR. The table records roughly 350,000 clones, about 10% of them present only once. This clone came up many times. Antigen specificity is unknown. The same CDR3 also results from other DNA sequences found in this sample. The CDR3 runs to 13 residues. The V segment lost 11 bases and the J segment 7 bases; nucleotides outside the gene matches: 2. Per germline, CDR1 ENHRY and CDR2 SYGVKD. Sorting of CD4+ naive, central memory, regulatory and stem cell-like memory cells was performed via CD45RO/CCR7/CD25/CD127/CD95/CD27.

The J gene is TRBJ2-1, the V gene TRBV10-3; 16 positions match TRBD2. The receptor comes from a young woman in good health. The specimen was naive CD4+ T cells from blood. The CDR3 is CASGLAGGNEQFF. CDR3 nucleotide sequence: TGTGCCTCGGGACTAGCGGGAGGGAATGAGCAGTTCTTC.